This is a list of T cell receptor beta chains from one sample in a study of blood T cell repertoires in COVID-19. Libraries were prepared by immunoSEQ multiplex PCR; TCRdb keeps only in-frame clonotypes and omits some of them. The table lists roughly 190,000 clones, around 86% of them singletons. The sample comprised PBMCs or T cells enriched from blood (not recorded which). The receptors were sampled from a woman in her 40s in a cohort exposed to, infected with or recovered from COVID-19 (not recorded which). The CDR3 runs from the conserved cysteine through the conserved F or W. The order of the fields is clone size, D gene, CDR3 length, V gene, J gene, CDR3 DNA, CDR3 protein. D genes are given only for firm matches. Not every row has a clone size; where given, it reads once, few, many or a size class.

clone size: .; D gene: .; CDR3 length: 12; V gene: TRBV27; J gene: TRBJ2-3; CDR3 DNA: TGTGCCAGCATCCCTTCAGGGAATACGCAGTATTTT; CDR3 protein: CASIPSGNTQYF
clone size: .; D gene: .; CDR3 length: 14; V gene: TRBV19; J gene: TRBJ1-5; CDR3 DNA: TGTGCCAGTAGTATGGTGGAGGGGAATCAGCCCCAGCATTTT; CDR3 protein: CASSMVEGNQPQHF
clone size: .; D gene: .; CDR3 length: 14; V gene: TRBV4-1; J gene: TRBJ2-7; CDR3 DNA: TGCGCCAGCAGCCAAGGGGGCTCCGCCTACGAGCAGTACTTC; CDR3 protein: CASSQGGSAYEQYF
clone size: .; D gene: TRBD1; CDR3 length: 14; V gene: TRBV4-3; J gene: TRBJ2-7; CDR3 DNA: TGCGCCAGCAGCCCGAGGGAAGGGGGCTTCGAGCAGTACTTC; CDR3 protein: CASSPREGGFEQYF
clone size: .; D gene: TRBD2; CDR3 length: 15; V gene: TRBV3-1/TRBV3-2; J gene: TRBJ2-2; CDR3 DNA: TGTGCCAGCAGCCGAGGCGGGAGAAGGGAAGGGGAGCTGTTTTTT; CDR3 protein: CASSRGGRREGELFF
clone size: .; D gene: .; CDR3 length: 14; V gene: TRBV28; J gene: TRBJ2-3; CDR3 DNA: TGTGCCAGCAGTTTCTTACAGGGCACAGATACGCAGTATTTT; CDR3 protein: CASSFLQGTDTQYF
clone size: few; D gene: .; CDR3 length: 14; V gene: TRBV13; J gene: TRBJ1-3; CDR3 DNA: TGTGCCAGCACCCGGGGTGCCTCTGGAAACACCATATATTTT; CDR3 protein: CASTRGASGNTIYF
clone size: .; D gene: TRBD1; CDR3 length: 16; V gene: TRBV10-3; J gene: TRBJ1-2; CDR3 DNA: TGTGCCATCCCCAGATCGACAGGGCAAGGGACCTATGGCTACACCTTC; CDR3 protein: CAIPRSTGQGTYGYTF
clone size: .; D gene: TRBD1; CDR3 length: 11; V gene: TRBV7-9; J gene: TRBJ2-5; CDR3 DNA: TGTGCCAGCAGCGGGGACAGGGGGACGTACTTC; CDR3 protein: CASSGDRGTYF
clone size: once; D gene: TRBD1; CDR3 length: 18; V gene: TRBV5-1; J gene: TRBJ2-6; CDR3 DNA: TGCGCCAGCAGCCCCCGGACAGGGGGGGTGCCTGGGGCCAACGTCCTGACTTTC; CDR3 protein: CASSPRTGGVPGANVLTF
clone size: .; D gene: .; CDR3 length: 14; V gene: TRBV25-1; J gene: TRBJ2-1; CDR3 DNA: TGTGCCAGCAGTGAATCCAGATCCTACAATGAGCAGTTCTTC; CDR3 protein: CASSESRSYNEQFF
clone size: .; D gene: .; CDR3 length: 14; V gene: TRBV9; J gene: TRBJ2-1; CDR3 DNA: TGTGCCAGCAGCGTAGCGTCCGGCTACAATGAGCAGTTCTTC; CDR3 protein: CASSVASGYNEQFF
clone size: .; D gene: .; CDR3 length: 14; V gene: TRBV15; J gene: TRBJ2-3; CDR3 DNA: TGTGCCACCAGCAGGGAGACTCGCACAGATACGCAGTATTTT; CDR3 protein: CATSRETRTDTQYF
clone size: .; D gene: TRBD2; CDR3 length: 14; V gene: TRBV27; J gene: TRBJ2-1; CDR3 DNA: TGTGCCAGCAGTTTATGGACTAGCGGGGGTGAGCAGTTCTTC; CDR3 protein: CASSLWTSGGEQFF
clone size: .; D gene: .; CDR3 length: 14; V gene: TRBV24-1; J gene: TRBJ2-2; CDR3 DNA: TGTGCCACCAGTGTCATAGGGGGAACCGGGGAGCTGTTTTTT; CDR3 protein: CATSVIGGTGELFF
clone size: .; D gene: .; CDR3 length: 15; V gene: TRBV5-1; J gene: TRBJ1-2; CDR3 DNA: TGCGCCAGCAGCCCAACCGGAGAGGAAGACTATGGCTACACCTTC; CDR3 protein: CASSPTGEEDYGYTF
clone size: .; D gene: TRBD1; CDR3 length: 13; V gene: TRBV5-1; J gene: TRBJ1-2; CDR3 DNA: TGCGCCAGCAGCCCGACAGGGGTTGATGGCTACACCTTC; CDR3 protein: CASSPTGVDGYTF
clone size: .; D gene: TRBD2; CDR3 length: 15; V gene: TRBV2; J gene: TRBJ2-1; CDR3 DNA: TGTGCCAGCAGGGTCGTAGCGGGGGGGCGAAATGAGCAGTTCTTC; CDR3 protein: CASRVVAGGRNEQFF
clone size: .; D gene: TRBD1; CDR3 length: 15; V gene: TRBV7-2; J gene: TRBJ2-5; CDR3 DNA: TGTGCCAGCAGCCCCCAGGGGACAGAACAAGAGACCCAGTACTTC; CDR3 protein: CASSPQGTEQETQYF
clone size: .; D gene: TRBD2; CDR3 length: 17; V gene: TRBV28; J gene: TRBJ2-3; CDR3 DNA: TGTGCCAGCAGTTTAGTCCCGACTAGCGGGGGGTTAGATACGCAGTATTTT; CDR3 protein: CASSLVPTSGGLDTQYF
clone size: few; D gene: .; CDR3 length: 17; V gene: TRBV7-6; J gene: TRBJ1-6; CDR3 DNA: TGTGCCAGCAGCCAGAGCGGGGGGTCGGCCTATAATTCACCCCTCCACTTT; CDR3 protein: CASSQSGGSAYNSPLHF
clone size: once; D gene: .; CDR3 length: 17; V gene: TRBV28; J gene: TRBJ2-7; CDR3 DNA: TGTGCCAGCAGTTTAATCCGCCCGTCGGGGTATTCCTACGAGCAGTACTTC; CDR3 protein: CASSLIRPSGYSYEQYF
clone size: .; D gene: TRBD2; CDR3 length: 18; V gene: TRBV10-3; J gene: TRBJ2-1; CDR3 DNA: TGTGCCATCAGTGAGTCGAGGGTCGGGAGGGCCTCGGGCGATGAGCAGTTCTTC; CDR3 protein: CAISESRVGRASGDEQFF
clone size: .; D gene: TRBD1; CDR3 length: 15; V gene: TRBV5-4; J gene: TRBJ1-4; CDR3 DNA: TGTGCCAGCAGCTCCCGGACAGGGCCTAATGAAAAACTGTTTTTT; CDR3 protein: CASSSRTGPNEKLFF
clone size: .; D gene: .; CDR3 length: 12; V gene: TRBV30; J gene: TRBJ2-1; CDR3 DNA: TGTGCCTGGAGCGGGGGGCTGAATGAGCAGTTCTTC; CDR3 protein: CAWSGGLNEQFF
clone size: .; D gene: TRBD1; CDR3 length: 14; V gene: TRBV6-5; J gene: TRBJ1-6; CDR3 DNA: TGTGCCAGCAGCCCCGACAGGGGGAGCTCACCCCTCCACTTT; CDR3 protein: CASSPDRGSSPLHF
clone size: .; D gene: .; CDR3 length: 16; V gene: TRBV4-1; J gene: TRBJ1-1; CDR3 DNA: TGCGCCAGCAGCCCAGGGGAGACGCTGTTGGGGACTGAAGCTTTCTTT; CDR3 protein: CASSPGETLLGTEAFF
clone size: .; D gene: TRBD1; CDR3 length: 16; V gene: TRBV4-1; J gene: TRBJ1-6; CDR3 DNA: TGCGCCAGCAGCCAAGATGGCGGGACAGGGAATTCACCCCTCCACTTT; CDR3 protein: CASSQDGGTGNSPLHF
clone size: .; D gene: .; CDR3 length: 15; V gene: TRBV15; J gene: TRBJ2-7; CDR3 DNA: TGTGCCACCAGCAGACCGGGACAAGGGCCGCAAGAGCAGTACTTC; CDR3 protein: CATSRPGQGPQEQYF
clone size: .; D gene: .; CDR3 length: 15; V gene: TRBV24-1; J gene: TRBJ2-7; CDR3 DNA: TGTGCCACCAGTGATCGGGAGAGAGGGCCCTACGAGCAGTACTTC; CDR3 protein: CATSDRERGPYEQYF
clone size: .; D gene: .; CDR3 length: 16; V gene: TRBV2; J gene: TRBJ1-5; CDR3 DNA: TGTGCCAGCAGTGAAGCGCTTGGAACAGGCAATCAGCCCCAGCATTTT; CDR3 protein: CASSEALGTGNQPQHF
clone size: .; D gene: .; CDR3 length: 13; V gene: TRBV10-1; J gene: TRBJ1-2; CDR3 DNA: TGCGCCAGCAGTGAGTCAGGAGGCTATGGCTACACCTTC; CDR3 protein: CASSESGGYGYTF
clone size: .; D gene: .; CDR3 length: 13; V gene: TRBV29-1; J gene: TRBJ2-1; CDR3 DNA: TGCAGCGTTGCTTTCAGTTCCTACAATGAGCAGTTCTTC; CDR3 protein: CSVAFSSYNEQFF